The 24 T cell receptor beta chains listed next were all sequenced from one sample in a study of blood T cell repertoires in COVID-19. Produced via immunoSEQ multiplex PCR; TCRdb's table is partial and in-frame only. The sample includes 55,000 to 65,000 clones, about 81% of them seen just once. Sequenced: peripheral blood. These receptor sequences come from a man aged 60 to 75 with COVID-19, enrolled during active disease.

The chain carries TRBV5-8 and TRBJ2-5, with 12 bases that match TRBD2. V shed 4 bases, J shed 2 bases, and the junction held 6 bases outside the gene matches. From germline, CDR1 is SGHTS and CDR2 YDEGEE. This CDR3 comprises 16 residues. In DNA form, the CDR3 reads TGTGCCAGCAGCGCTGGACTAGCGGGGAATCAAGAGACCCAGTACTTC. Protein sequence: CASSAGLAGNQETQYF.

The gene calls are TRBV3-1 (or the pseudogene TRBV3-2) and TRBJ1-1, with unresolved D. In germline, CDR1 is LGHDT, CDR2 YNNKEL (reference sequence). The CDR3 is made up of 15 amino acids. The V gene lost 0 bases and the J gene lost 1 base, with 9 bases spanning the gap. CDR3 bases: TGTGCCAGCAGCCAAGACCGTACACCGAACACTGAAGCTTTCTTT. Residues: CASSQDRTPNTEAFF.

This sequence joins TRBV20-1 and TRBJ1-4, with 7 bases aligning to TRBD1. The CDR3 covers 14 residues. V trimming: 3 bases; J trimming: 6 bases; junction bases outside the gene matches: 7. Germline V gene lookup returns CDR1 DFQATT and CDR2 SNEGSKA (reference sequence). DNA of the CDR3: TGCAGTGCTAGTTTAGGGACAGTAGATGAAAAACTGTTTTTT. Amino acid sequence: CSASLGTVDEKLFF.

The chain combines TRBV12-5 with TRBJ2-7; TRBD1 matches 8 bases. This CDR3 comprises 15 residues. V lost 0 bases and J lost 7; bases outside the gene matches: 8. The V gene's germline CDR1 is LGHNT and CDR2 FRNRAP. The CDR3 loop reads CASGLVSGQDGEQYF. The CDR3 bases are TGTGCTAGTGGTTTGGTGTCGGGACAGGACGGGGAGCAGTACTTC.

In its sample, this clone was seen once. The chain is built from TRBV29-1 and TRBJ2-5; 9 nucleotides line up with TRBD1. CDR1 and CDR2 (germline): SQVTM, ANQGSEA. The V gene end was trimmed by 6 bases and the J gene end by 1 base; junction bases not matched to a gene: 6. The length of the CDR3 is 14 residues. The CDR3 nucleotides are TGCAGCGTAACGACAGGGGGGATCCAAGAGACCCAGTACTTC. Translating gives CSVTTGGIQETQYF.

The CDR3 spells CASTGVRQETQYF. The DNA for the CDR3 is TGTGCCAGCACCGGGGTTCGGCAAGAGACCCAGTACTTC. The chain recombines TRBV12-3 or TRBV12-4 with TRBJ2-5; D may be TRBD2 (5 bases). The CDR3 is 13 residues long. V was trimmed by 7 bases and J by 2 bases, leaving 11 bases between them.

V is TRBV5-1 and J is TRBJ2-7, with 13 positions matching TRBD2. The CDR3 is 18 amino acids. The germline V gene has CDR1 SGHRS and CDR2 YFSETQ. With 5 bases clipped from V and 5 bases from J, the junction kept 16 bases outside the gene matches. The CDR3 spells CASSFGTGRLAGGNEQYF. The CDR3 DNA reads as TGCGCCAGCAGTTTTGGGACAGGAAGACTAGCGGGAGGAAACGAGCAGTACTTC.

This sequence joins TRBV27 and TRBJ2-3; 11 bases fit TRBD2. CDR3 length: 13 residues. Germline assignment: CDR1 MNHEY and CDR2 SMNVEV (reference sequence). V shed 9 bases, J shed 5 bases, and the junction held 4 bases outside the gene matches. CDR3 coding DNA: TGTGCCAGTTCACTAGCGGGAGTAGATACGCAGTATTTT. It is translated as CASSLAGVDTQYF.

The V and J genes are TRBV6-6 and TRBJ2-7; 7 bases map to TRBD1. Germline values: CDR1 MNHNY, CDR2 SVGAGI (reference sequence). The CDR3 extends over 13 amino acids. Trimming took 6 bases from V and 4 from J; bases not matched to a gene: 6. The CDR3 loop is CASSRDSTYEQYF. For the CDR3, the DNA is TGTGCCAGCAGCCGGGACAGTACTTACGAGCAGTACTTC.

This clone was observed once. This chain links TRBV7-9 with TRBJ2-5, with D maybe TRBD1 (6 bases). Deletions cut 0 bases from V and 2 bases from J, with 10 bases between. Germline assignment: CDR1 SEHNR and CDR2 FQNEAQ (reference sequence). CDR3 length: 15 amino acids. CDR3 nucleotide sequence: TGTGCCAGCAGCTTAGCGCTACAGGGACAAGAGACCCAGTACTTC. Translation gives CASSLALQGQETQYF.

This chain links TRBV5-1 with TRBJ1-3, with 8 bases lining up with TRBD1. The CDR3 extends over 16 amino acids. Per germline, CDR1 SGHRS and CDR2 YFSETQ. V shed 3 bases, J shed 4 bases, and the junction held 9 bases outside the gene matches. The CDR3 loop reads CASSSSLQGGGNTIYF. The DNA for the CDR3 is TGCGCCAGCAGCTCATCCCTACAGGGGGGCGGAAACACCATATATTTT. The whole variable domain, remainder taken from reference TRBV5-1 and TRBJ1-3, is KAGVTQTPRYLIKTRGQQVTLSCSPISGHRSVSWYQQTPGQGLQFLFEYFSETQRNKGNFPGRFSGRQFSNSRSEMNVSTLELGDSALYLCASSSSLQGGGNTIYFGEGSWLTVV.

The chain employs TRBV19 and TRBJ2-1; weak D call: TRBD2 (5 bases). The CDR3 spans 14 residues. V shed 7 bases and J shed 6 bases, with 16 bases lying between them. Germline V gives CDR1 LNHDA, CDR2 SQIVND (reference sequence). The CDR3 sequence: CASKRGSHTNEQFF. The CDR3 DNA reads as TGTGCCAGTAAAAGAGGGAGCCACACCAATGAGCAGTTCTTC.

The rearrangement joins TRBV20-1 to TRBJ1-6; D not certain. The CDR3 extends over 13 amino acids. Germline V gene sequence: CDR1 DFQATT, CDR2 SNEGSKA (reference sequence). Trimming stripped 3 bases from V and 6 bases from J, with 9 bases between. CDR3 coding DNA: TGCAGTGCTAGTCAAAACAGTAATTCACCCCTCCACTTT. Residues: CSASQNSNSPLHF.

The chain links TRBV3-1 (or the pseudogene TRBV3-2) to TRBJ2-1, with 12 positions matching TRBD2. The CDR3 totals 15 residues. Per the germline V gene, CDR1 is LGHDT and CDR2 is YNNKEL (reference sequence). V shed 5 bases and J 5 bases; nucleotides not matched to a gene: 4. CDR3 region: CASSSRTSGNNEQFF. The CDR3 DNA follows: TGTGCCAGCAGCTCCAGGACTAGCGGGAACAATGAGCAGTTCTTC.

The chain joins TRBV11-2 to TRBJ2-5; D is unresolved. There are 13 residues in the CDR3. Germline V lookup: CDR1 SGHAT, CDR2 FQNNGV. Trimming removed 3 bases from V and 2 bases from J, with 7 bases in between. The CDR3 sequence is CASSFLLQETQYF. CDR3 bases: TGTGCCAGCAGCTTTCTACTACAAGAGACCCAGTACTTC.

In this sample, this clone turned up once. The chain employs TRBV3-1 (or the pseudogene TRBV3-2) and TRBJ2-2; 9 bases align to TRBD2. The V gene's germline CDR1 is LGHDT and CDR2 YNNKEL (reference sequence). The CDR3 is 16 residues long. V was pared by 1 base and J by 7 bases, with 7 bases of the junction left unmatched. The CDR3 DNA reads TGTGCCAGCAGCCAAGCAGGCGGGGGGGCCGTCGGGGAGCTGTTTTTT. Translated: CASSQAGGGAVGELFF.

CDR3 region: CASSQPREGQETQYF. Written as DNA, the CDR3 is TGTGCCAGCAGCCAACCCCGGGAGGGGCAAGAGACCCAGTACTTC. This rearrangement joins TRBV6-2 or TRBV6-3 to TRBJ2-5; TRBD2 matches at 8 bases. Germline trimming cut 6 bases from V and 2 bases from J; bases unmatched to any gene: 8. The CDR3 length is 15 residues. The germline V gene has CDR1 MNHEY and CDR2 SVGEGT.

This chain connects TRBV29-1 to TRBJ2-7; D is unclear. In germline, CDR1 is SQVTM, CDR2 ANQGSEA. Trimming took off 6 bases at V and 0 bases at J, with 6 bases between the two ends. This CDR3 comprises 11 residues. The CDR3 here is CSVVGSYEQYF. CDR3 DNA: TGCAGCGTCGTCGGCTCCTACGAGCAGTACTTC.

The CDR3 region has the DNA TGTGCCAGCAGTTTATCGACCAAGGGGATTAATTCACCCCTCCACTTT. It translates to CASSLSTKGINSPLHF. The chain links TRBV27 to TRBJ1-6; D is perhaps TRBD1 (5 bases). Germline assignment: CDR1 MNHEY and CDR2 SMNVEV (reference sequence). CDR3 length: 16 amino acids. The V gene lost 0 bases and the J gene lost 6 bases, with 12 bases spanning the gap.

This chain links TRBV10-3 with TRBJ2-5; D might be TRBD2 (6 bases). This CDR3 is built from 18 residues. The V gene lost 0 bases and the J gene lost 5 bases, with 22 bases spanning the gap. Per the germline V gene, CDR1 is ENHRY and CDR2 is SYGVKD. CDR3 sequence (DNA): TGTGCCATCAGTGAGTCTGTTGGGGGACTCGGGACCTGGGAGACCCAGTACTTC. Amino acids: CAISESVGGLGTWETQYF.

The chain carries TRBV6-6 and TRBJ1-2, with a tentative D call TRBD1 (6 bases). The CDR3 runs 14 residues. Germline CDR1 MNHNY, CDR2 SVGAGI (reference sequence). Trimming took off 7 bases at V and 4 bases at J, with 16 bases between the two ends. The CDR3 is CASKPTGWSYGYTF. In DNA form, the CDR3 reads TGTGCCAGCAAACCGACAGGCTGGAGCTATGGCTACACCTTC.

This rearrangement joins TRBV3-1 (or the pseudogene TRBV3-2) to TRBJ2-1, with 7 bases identical to TRBD2. The ends lost 4 bases at V and 0 bases at J; junction bases unmatched: 3. The CDR3 spans 15 residues. Germline V gene lookup returns CDR1 LGHDT and CDR2 YNNKEL (reference sequence). CDR3 loop: CASSRLAGSYNEQFF. CDR3 bases: TGTGCCAGCAGCCGACTAGCCGGCTCCTACAATGAGCAGTTCTTC.

This sequence joins TRBV6-5 and TRBJ1-3; D possibly corresponds to TRBD1 (6 bases). There are 13 residues in the CDR3. V was shortened by 10 bases and J by 2 bases, with 12 bases between the two germline ends. The germline CDR1 and CDR2 sequences are MNHEY and SVGAGI. CDR3 region: CATGGQTGNTIYF. The CDR3 DNA follows: TGTGCCACCGGTGGACAGACTGGAAACACCATATATTTT.

The chain recombines TRBV6-1 with TRBJ1-2, with no clear D. CDR1 is MNHNS and CDR2 is SASEGT in the germline V gene. The V and J ends lost 3 bases and 3 bases respectively, with 11 bases between them. The CDR3 is 14 amino acids. CDR3: CASSEWTGDYGYTF. The CDR3 bases are TGTGCCAGCAGTGAGTGGACGGGAGACTATGGCTACACCTTC.